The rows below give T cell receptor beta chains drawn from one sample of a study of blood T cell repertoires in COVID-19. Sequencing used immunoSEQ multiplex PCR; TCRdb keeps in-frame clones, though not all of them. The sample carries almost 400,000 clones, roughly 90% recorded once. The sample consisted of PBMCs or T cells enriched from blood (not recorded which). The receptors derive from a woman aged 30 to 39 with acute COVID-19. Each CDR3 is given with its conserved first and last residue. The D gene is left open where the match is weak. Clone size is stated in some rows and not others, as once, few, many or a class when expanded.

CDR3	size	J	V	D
CASSQDLRGTEAFF	.	TRBJ1-1	TRBV3-1/TRBV3-2	.
CAWRTAGEGAGYTF	.	TRBJ1-2	TRBV30	.
CASSPKPLTSGGMGNEQFF	.	TRBJ2-1	TRBV5-1	TRBD2
CASRENRGHEQFF	.	TRBJ2-1	TRBV7-3	TRBD1
CASSPRQGHEQYF	once	TRBJ2-7	TRBV18	TRBD1
CATLGAANEKLFF	.	TRBJ1-4	TRBV19	.
CASSEAPLQWGNSYEQYF	.	TRBJ2-7	TRBV6-1	.
CASSRGGRNYGYTF	.	TRBJ1-2	TRBV19	.
CASSLTAGGAGYTF	.	TRBJ1-2	TRBV5-1	.
CASGGTYEQYF	.	TRBJ2-7	TRBV6-5	.
CASKDRPNTEAFF	.	TRBJ1-1	TRBV19	.
CASSLGQGARNSPLHF	few	TRBJ1-6	TRBV7-9	TRBD1
CASSLGQIYEQYF	.	TRBJ2-7	TRBV5-5	.
CASSQRGAYEQYF	.	TRBJ2-7	TRBV27	.
CASSLARRGPSTDTQYF	.	TRBJ2-3	TRBV7-2	.
CATSRSGGQPQHF	.	TRBJ1-5	TRBV15	.
CASTPRTGSTEAFF	.	TRBJ1-1	TRBV6-6	TRBD1
CASSFFGGVVDTEAFF	.	TRBJ1-1	TRBV5-1	.
CAWSPGQVYGYTF	.	TRBJ1-2	TRBV30	TRBD1
CASSHLRGGVDEQFF	.	TRBJ2-1	TRBV7-2	.
CASSQDLWTEEINTEAFF	.	TRBJ1-1	TRBV4-1	.
CASGLGRGYEQYF	.	TRBJ2-7	TRBV18	.
CASSVRQGWGNEQFF	.	TRBJ2-1	TRBV9	TRBD1
CASNGPGSSYEQYF	.	TRBJ2-7	TRBV19	.
CASSDSVASTDTQYF	few	TRBJ2-3	TRBV6-4	.
CASSINTGLAGGRDNEQFF	.	TRBJ2-1	TRBV19	TRBD2
CASSLALGTGGEKLFF	once	TRBJ1-4	TRBV7-2	TRBD1
CATSRDLGGSRKGYTF	.	TRBJ1-2	TRBV15	.
CASSPGQVNTGELFF	few	TRBJ2-2	TRBV27	TRBD1
CASSLGGGAEKLFF	.	TRBJ1-4	TRBV5-8	.
CASSTSTLPGNSPLHF	.	TRBJ1-6	TRBV19	.
CASSLVRQGGTDTQYF	.	TRBJ2-3	TRBV5-1	TRBD1
CASSGESSGEQYF	.	TRBJ2-7	TRBV7-9	.
CASSDHPSGGSEGEQYF	.	TRBJ2-7	TRBV7-8	TRBD2
CASSLGGTGGGKSYGYTF	.	TRBJ1-2	TRBV7-2	TRBD1
CASSLGGIGGYTF	.	TRBJ1-2	TRBV7-9	.
CASSLVAGELFF	.	TRBJ2-2	TRBV5-1	.
CASSLMGDSKRYEQYF	.	TRBJ2-7	TRBV7-3	TRBD1
CASSPGPWGYTF	.	TRBJ1-2	TRBV7-2	.
CASSYLPDQGRFYF	.	TRBJ2-3	TRBV5-1	.
CATSRGLAAMSTDTQYF	.	TRBJ2-3	TRBV15	TRBD2
CASSLNRGLGYNEQFF	.	TRBJ2-1	TRBV11-1	TRBD1
CASSQQQGYTEAFF	.	TRBJ1-1	TRBV7-9	.
CASSQVQGNGGYTF	once	TRBJ1-2	TRBV3-1/TRBV3-2	TRBD1
CASGPYEAGVKEQYF	.	TRBJ2-7	TRBV2	TRBD2
CSVETGGNYGYTF	many	TRBJ1-2	TRBV29-1	TRBD1
CASSEDRAGYTF	once	TRBJ1-2	TRBV7-9	.
CASSQEGLAGGPGLPDTQYF	once	TRBJ2-3	TRBV4-2	TRBD2
CASTPGGSPEQYF	.	TRBJ2-7	TRBV6-2/TRBV6-3	TRBD2
CASKGTGFDEQYF	.	TRBJ2-7	TRBV12-3/TRBV12-4	TRBD1
CASSQRSGGAYEQYF	.	TRBJ2-7	TRBV6-6	TRBD2